The next 15 T cell receptor beta chains were all read from a single sample in a study of T cell responses to AZD1222 COVID-19 vaccine. Assay: immunoSEQ multiplex PCR; the TCRdb copy retains only in-frame clones and omits some. The table records tens of thousands of clones, 92% of them present only once. The sequencing used peripheral blood, collected on day 0 of AZD1222 vaccination. The receptor source for this set is an adult in good health.

The V gene is TRBV7-9, the J gene TRBJ2-1; 9 bases match TRBD1. CDR3 size: 16 residues. The V and J ends lost 1 base and 2 bases, in that order; junction bases with no gene match: 3. Germline values: CDR1 SEHNR, CDR2 FQNEAQ (reference sequence). The CDR3 coding sequence is TGTGCCAGCAGCTTAGTACGGGACAGGGCCTACAATGAGCAGTTCTTC. It specifies CASSLVRDRAYNEQFF.

The V call is TRBV19, the J call TRBJ2-3; D not certain. Trimming removed 9 bases from V and 4 bases from J, with 17 bases in between. Germline loops: CDR1 LNHDA, CDR2 SQIVND (reference sequence). The CDR3 sequence is 14 residues long. As DNA, the CDR3 is TGTGCCAGCAGGTCGGAATTTGGTGCAGATACGCAGTATTTT. It specifies CASRSEFGADTQYF.

This rearrangement joins TRBV19 to TRBJ2-3; D remains unclear. V was shortened by 1 base and J by 5 bases, with 10 bases between the two germline ends. CDR3 size: 14 residues. Looked up from germline, CDR1 is LNHDA and CDR2 is SQIVND (reference sequence). Here the CDR3 DNA reads TGTGCCAGTAGTATAGCCAGAGCAGGAGATACGCAGTATTTT. Residues: CASSIARAGDTQYF.

This chain links TRBV6-2 or TRBV6-3 with TRBJ1-1, with 8 bases fitting TRBD1. The germline V gene encodes CDR1 MNHEY and CDR2 SVGEGT. The CDR3 loop spans 14 amino acids. V was pared by 5 bases and J by 6 bases, with 8 bases of the junction left unmatched. The CDR3 here is CASSTTTGAAEAFF. The CDR3 coding sequence is TGTGCCAGCAGTACGACGACAGGGGCAGCTGAAGCTTTCTTT.

The V call is TRBV4-1, the J call TRBJ2-7, with TRBD1 as a possible D gene (6 bases). Germline V lookup: CDR1 MGHRA, CDR2 YSYEKL. V lost 2 bases, J lost 2 bases, and 10 bases lay in between. This CDR3 comprises 14 residues. The CDR3 reads CASSQSRTAYEQYF. DNA for the CDR3: TGCGCCAGCAGCCAATCCCGGACAGCCTACGAGCAGTACTTC.

J is TRBJ2-2 and V is TRBV28; TRBD1 aligns across 12 bases. J lost 0 bases, V lost 4 bases, and 15 bases had no gene match. This CDR3 is 21 amino acids long. Germline assignment: CDR1 MDHEN and CDR2 SYDVKM. The CDR3 DNA sequence: TGTGCCAGCAGTTCCATGGGACAGGGGGCCCGACGGGACACGAACACCGGGGAGCTGTTTTTT. It is translated as CASSSMGQGARRDTNTGELFF.

The chain combines TRBV5-1 with TRBJ2-1; 10 nucleotides match TRBD2. J gave up 8 bases and V 2 bases, and 7 bases lay outside the gene matches. This CDR3 comprises 15 residues. In germline, CDR1 is SGHRS, CDR2 YFSETQ. In DNA form, the CDR3 reads TGCGCCAGCAGCTTACTAGCGGGACGGAGGGATGAGCAGTTCTTC. The encoded protein is CASSLLAGRRDEQFF.

This chain links TRBV5-1 with TRBJ2-7, with TRBD2 matching over 13 bases. Germline-derived CDR1 and CDR2 are SGHRS and YFSETQ. The CDR3 loop spans 16 amino acids. V lost 0 bases to trimming and J lost 0 bases; unmatched junction nucleotides: 0. The CDR3 protein is CASSLGTSGGSYEQYF. The CDR3 DNA sequence: TGCGCCAGCAGCTTGGGGACTAGCGGGGGCTCCTACGAGCAGTACTTC. The full variable domain, completed using reference TRBV5-1 and TRBJ2-7, is KAGVTQTPRYLIKTRGQQVTLSCSPISGHRSVSWYQQTPGQGLQFLFEYFSETQRNKGNFPGRFSGRQFSNSRSEMNVSTLELGDSALYLCASSLGTSGGSYEQYFGPGTRLTVT.

The V gene is TRBV15, the J gene TRBJ2-7, with 9 bases matching TRBD2. The germline V gene has CDR1 LNHNV and CDR2 YYDKDF (reference sequence). This CDR3 has 15 residues. V lost 4 bases and J lost 5; bases outside the gene matches: 9. The CDR3 nucleotides are TGTGCCACCAGCATCAGACTAGCGGAAAGCAACGAGCAGTACTTC. Residues: CATSIRLAESNEQYF.

The chain links TRBV6-6 to TRBJ1-6; D is undetermined. Germline CDR1 is MNHNY and CDR2 is SVGAGI (reference sequence). The CDR3 totals 13 residues. V lost 7 bases to trimming and J lost 7 bases, with 11 bases between them. DNA of the CDR3: TGTGCCAGCACCAGCTCCGAGAATTCACCCCTCCACTTT. It translates to CASTSSENSPLHF.

This clone was seen only once. The chain joins TRBV18 to TRBJ1-5, with 9 bases that match TRBD1. Unmatched junction bases numbered 11, after V lost 3 bases and J lost 8 bases. Germline CDR1 is KGHSH and CDR2 is LQKENI. This CDR3 comprises 16 residues. CDR3 DNA sequence: TGTGCCAGCTCACCGACCGGGACAGGGTATGGTGAGCCCCAGCATTTT. Translated: CASSPTGTGYGEPQHF.

This clone occurred a few times. The rearrangement joins TRBV10-1 to TRBJ2-5, with 7 bases fitting TRBD2. V shed 3 bases, J shed 5 bases, and the junction held 9 bases outside the gene matches. Germline values: CDR1 WNHNN, CDR2 SYGVQD (reference sequence). The CDR3 has 15 residues. The CDR3 DNA is TGCGCCAGCAGTGATAGGTCGGGAGGTCAGGAGACCCAGTACTTC. Translated: CASSDRSGGQETQYF.

The genes are TRBV11-2 and TRBJ2-7, with TRBD2 identical over 11 bases. The germline V gene encodes CDR1 SGHAT and CDR2 FQNNGV. The ends lost 7 bases at V and 7 bases at J; junction bases unmatched: 9. CDR3 length: 14 amino acids. CDR3 amino acids: CASTELAGVLEQYF. The CDR3 DNA reads TGTGCCAGCACCGAACTAGCGGGAGTTCTTGAGCAGTACTTC.

The chain combines TRBV27 with TRBJ2-1; D tentatively fits TRBD1 or TRBD2 (5 bases each). Trimming removed 2 bases from V and 6 bases from J, with 8 bases in between. The V gene's germline CDR1 is MNHEY and CDR2 SMNVEV (reference sequence). CDR3 length equals 13 residues. CDR3 loop: CASSLRDPNEQFF. In DNA form, the CDR3 reads TGTGCCAGCAGTTTAAGGGACCCCAATGAGCAGTTCTTC.

The rearrangement uses TRBV14 and TRBJ1-2; D is perhaps TRBD1 (6 bases). CDR1 and CDR2 (germline): SGHDN, FVKESK. The CDR3 covers 15 residues. V shed 3 bases and J shed 4 bases, with 15 bases lying between them. Here the CDR3 DNA reads TGTGCCAGCAGCCAGTTTTACACAGGGCCCTATGGCTACACCTTC. It specifies CASSQFYTGPYGYTF.